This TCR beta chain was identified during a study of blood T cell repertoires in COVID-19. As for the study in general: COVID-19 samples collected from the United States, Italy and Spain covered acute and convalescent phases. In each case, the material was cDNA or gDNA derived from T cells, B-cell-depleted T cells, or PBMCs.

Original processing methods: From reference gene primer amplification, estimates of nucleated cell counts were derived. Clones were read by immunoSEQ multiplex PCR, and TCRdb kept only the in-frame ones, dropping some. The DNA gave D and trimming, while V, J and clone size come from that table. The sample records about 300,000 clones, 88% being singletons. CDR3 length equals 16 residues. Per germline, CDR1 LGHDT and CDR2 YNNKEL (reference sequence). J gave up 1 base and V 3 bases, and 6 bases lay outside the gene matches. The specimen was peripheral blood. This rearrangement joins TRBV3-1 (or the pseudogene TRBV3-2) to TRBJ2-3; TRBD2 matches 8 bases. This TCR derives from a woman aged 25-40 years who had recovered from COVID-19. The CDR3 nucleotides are TGTGCCAGCAGCCAGACGGGACTAGGAGGCACAGATACGCAGTATTTT. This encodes CASSQTGLGGTDTQYF.